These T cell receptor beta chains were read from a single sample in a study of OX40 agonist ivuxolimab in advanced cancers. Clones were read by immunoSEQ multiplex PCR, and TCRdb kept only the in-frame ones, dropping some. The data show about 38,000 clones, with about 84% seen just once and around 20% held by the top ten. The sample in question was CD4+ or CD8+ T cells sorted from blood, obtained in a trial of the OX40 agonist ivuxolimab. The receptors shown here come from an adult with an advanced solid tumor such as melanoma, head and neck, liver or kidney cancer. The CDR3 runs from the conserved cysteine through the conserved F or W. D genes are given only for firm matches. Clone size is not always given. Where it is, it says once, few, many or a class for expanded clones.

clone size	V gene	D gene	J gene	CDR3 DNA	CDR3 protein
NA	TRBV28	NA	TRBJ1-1	TGTGCCAGCAGTTTCTGGTTCCCTAACTCTGAAGCTTTCTTT	CASSFWFPNSEAFF
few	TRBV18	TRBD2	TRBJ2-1	TGTGCCAGCTCATCCCTAGGACTAGCGGGGATTATAGATGAGCAGTTCTTC	CASSSLGLAGIIDEQFF
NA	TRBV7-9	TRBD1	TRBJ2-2	TGTGCCAGCAGCTCCGGGACAGGAAGACCCGGGGAGCTGTTTTTT	CASSSGTGRPGELFF
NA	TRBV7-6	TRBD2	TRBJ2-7	TGTGCCAGCAGCTTAGCGCGGGCGGGAGGGACCTACGAGCAGTACTTC	CASSLARAGGTYEQYF
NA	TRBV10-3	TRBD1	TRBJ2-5	TGTGCCATCAGTGGACAGGGCGGGGAGACCCAGTACTTC	CAISGQGGETQYF
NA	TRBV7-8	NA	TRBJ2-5	TGTGCCAGCAGCTTAGGGGGGGGCCGAGAGACCCAGTACTTC	CASSLGGGRETQYF
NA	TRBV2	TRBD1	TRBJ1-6	TGTGCCAGCATGGGGACAGGGGGCTCCTATAATTCACCCCTCCACTTT	CASMGTGGSYNSPLHF
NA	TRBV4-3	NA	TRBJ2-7	TGCGCCAGCAGCCAATCGGGAGCCAACTCCTACGAGCAGTACTTC	CASSQSGANSYEQYF
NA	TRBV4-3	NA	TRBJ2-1	TGCGCCAGCAGCCAAGCCGCGCGCAATGAGCAGTTCTTC	CASSQAARNEQFF
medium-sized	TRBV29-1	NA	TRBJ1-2	TGCAGCGTTGGGGCCTCCTTCAACGGCTATGGCTACACCTTC	CSVGASFNGYGYTF
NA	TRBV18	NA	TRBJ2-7	TGTGCCAGCTCAAACCTACAGGACAGTCCGTCCTACGAGCAGTACTTC	CASSNLQDSPSYEQYF
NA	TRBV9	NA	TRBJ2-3	TGTGCCAGCAGCGCGGGCTTAGGGCGGGTCCTCTACCACACAGATACGCAGTATTTT	CASSAGLGRVLYHTDTQYF
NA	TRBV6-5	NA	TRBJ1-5	TGTGCCAGCACCACAGCCGGGCTCCAGCCCCAGCATTTT	CASTTAGLQPQHF
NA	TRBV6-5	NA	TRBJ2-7	TGTGCCAGCAGTTACAAGGCAGGCTACGAGCAGTACTTC	CASSYKAGYEQYF
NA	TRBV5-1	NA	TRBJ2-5	TGCGCCAGCAGCTCGGGGGGGACAGGGCCTCAAGAGACCCAGTACTTC	CASSSGGTGPQETQYF
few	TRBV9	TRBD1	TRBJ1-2	TGTGCCAGCAGCGTGCTACAGGGGTCTGGCTACACCTTC	CASSVLQGSGYTF
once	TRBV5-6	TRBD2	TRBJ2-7	TGTGCCAGCAGTTATTTAACTAGCGGAGTCTCCTACGAGCAGTACTTC	CASSYLTSGVSYEQYF
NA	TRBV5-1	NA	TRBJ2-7	TGCGCCAGCAGCTTGGCTCGGGGAGGCTCCTACGAGCAGTACTTC	CASSLARGGSYEQYF
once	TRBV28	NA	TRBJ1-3	TGTGCCAGCAGAGTCTCTGGAAACACCATATATTTT	CASRVSGNTIYF
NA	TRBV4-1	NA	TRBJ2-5	TGCGCCAGCAGCCAGGGGGGGGGCGGAGGCGAGACCCAGTACTTC	CASSQGGGGGETQYF
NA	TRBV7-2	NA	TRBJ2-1	TGTGCCAGCAGCTTACTAGCGAGCTCCTACAATGAGCAGTTCTTC	CASSLLASSYNEQFF
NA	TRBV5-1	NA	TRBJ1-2	TGCGCCAGCAGCTTGTTAGGGGAATATGGCTACACCTTC	CASSLLGEYGYTF
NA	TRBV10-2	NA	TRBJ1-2	TGCGCCAGCAGTGATAACAGACATGGCTACACCTTC	CASSDNRHGYTF
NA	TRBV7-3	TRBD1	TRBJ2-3	TGTGCCAGCAGCTCACACAGGGGCATGGGCACAGATACGCAGTATTTT	CASSSHRGMGTDTQYF
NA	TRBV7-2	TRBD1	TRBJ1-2	TGTGCCAGCCACCAGAGAGACAGGGGTGAGGGCTACACCTTC	CASHQRDRGEGYTF
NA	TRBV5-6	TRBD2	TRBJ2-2	TGTGCCAGCAGCTTGGCTAGCGGGAGGGCGGAAAGCACCGGGGAGCTGTTTTTT	CASSLASGRAESTGELFF
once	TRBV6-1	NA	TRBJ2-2	TGTGCCAGCACCTTAGCGGTGAATGAGGGGGAGCTGTTTTTT	CASTLAVNEGELFF
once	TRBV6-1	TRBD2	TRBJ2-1	TGTGCCAGCAGTTCTGGACTAGCGGGAGACAATGAGCAGTTCTTC	CASSSGLAGDNEQFF
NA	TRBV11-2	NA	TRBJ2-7	TGTGCCAGCAGCTCAGTGGGGGTCGAGCAGTACTTC	CASSSVGVEQYF
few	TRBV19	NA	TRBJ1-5	TGTGCCAGTAGTATAGGGTCACCAGGCGGAAGGAATCAGCCCCAGCATTTT	CASSIGSPGGRNQPQHF
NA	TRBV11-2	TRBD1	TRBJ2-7	TGTGCCAGCAGCTGGGGGGACAGGGGAGGCGAGCAGTACTTC	CASSWGDRGGEQYF
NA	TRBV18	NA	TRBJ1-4	TGTGCCAGCTCACCACGGGGAGGAGAAAAACTGTTTTTT	CASSPRGGEKLFF
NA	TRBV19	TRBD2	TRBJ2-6	TGTGCCAGTAGTGCGGGGGGGTCTGGGGCCAACGTCCTGACTTTC	CASSAGGSGANVLTF
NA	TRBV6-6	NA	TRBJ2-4	TGTGCCAGCAGTTACATGGTACTAGCCAAAAACATTCAGTACTTC	CASSYMVLAKNIQYF
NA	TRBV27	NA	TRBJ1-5	TGTGCCAGCACCGACCGGGGAGGGCGCAATCAGCCCCAGCATTTT	CASTDRGGRNQPQHF